Sequencing of this T cell receptor beta chain was carried out in a study of blood T cell repertoires in COVID-19. TCRdb's table, derived via immunoSEQ multiplex PCR, lists solely in-frame clones and lacks some. In the table there are about 200,000 clones, 89% of which are singletons. V gave up 5 bases and J gave up 0 bases; unmatched junction bases: 6. This CDR3 comprises 15 residues. Germline V CDR1 and CDR2: MDHEN, SYDVKM. Donors were grouped by their self-reported clinical history. V is TRBV28 and J is TRBJ2-7, with 8 bases lining up with TRBD2. This clonotype was sampled from a woman aged 40-49 years with acute COVID-19. Sequencing was done on a sample of PBMCs or T cells enriched from blood (not recorded which). The CDR3 region is CASSTGGTSSYEQYF. The CDR3, as DNA: TGTGCCAGCAGTACCGGCGGGACTAGCTCCTACGAGCAGTACTTC.